One T cell receptor beta chain is described in this entry. Its antigen is not yet known. Nothing much larger sits one base from this clone, and base qualities are not available. This entry belongs to a study of cytomegalovirus exposure and HLA in healthy donors (dated by TCRdb to about 2017). Concerning the study at large: In an earlier analysis of approximately 500 of the donors, approximately 260 Gb of sequence data and 90 million to 120 million unique TCR beta sequences from about 179 million T cells were reported. Roughly 300 gigabases of sequencing data and approximately 84 million unique TCR sequences were included in an early release covering several hundred HLA-typed donors. On average, about 200,000 unique TCR beta nucleotide sequences were sequenced per donor among about 400 genotyped donors of the cohort, with around 19% of those sequences being non-productive. A few DR-DQ haplotypes were treated as single units for association and clustering because of strong linkage in the cohort. Class I and class II HLA loci were covered by the typing at four-digit resolution. An earlier analysis of around 540 of the donors applied high-throughput TCR beta sequencing to assess whether each TCR beta V gene segment acted as functional or pseudogenic. The genetic ancestry cluster associated with self-reported Caucasian donors included approximately 85% of the roughly 400 genotyped donors. Rather than using new phenotypic data, the later analysis identified candidate immune exposures from TCR beta sequences and from how often those sequences occurred across donors. Alongside the repertoire data, information on donor age, sex, ethnicity and CMV serostatus was compiled. The number of typed donors differed by locus: 629-630 for A, B, C, DRB1 and DQB1; approximately 540 for DQA1; about 600 for DPA1; and roughly 450 for DPB1. High-throughput TCR immunosequencing, statistical association of individual TCRs with disease status, and machine learning were combined to predict cytomegalovirus infection status. The study was designed to test whether signatures of past pathogen exposure could be identified by cataloging public T cell receptors. A separate validation cohort of 100 to 150 different subjects was used in addition to the approximately 610-subject first cohort. Genome-wide SNP genotypes for about 65% of the 666 donors were used in a later genetic analysis, which treated that subset as a discovery cohort. The study used immunosequencing to profile the T cell repertoires of hundreds of subjects and linked those repertoires to cytomegalovirus serostatus. A later analysis re-analyzed previously published TCR beta repertoires from roughly 690 donors and added high-resolution HLA genotyping to study TCR occurrence patterns. Every repertoire in the discovery cohort had been generated on one and the same sequencing platform. The paper as a whole reports these results and caveats: Across donors, most TCR sequences were observed very rarely, whereas some public TCRs were present in many individuals. A later analysis found that HLA-associated TCR beta chains were more clonally expanded and had lower generation probabilities than equally common non-associated chains. In vitro tests confirmed that a few of the cytomegalovirus-associated TCR beta chains recognize cytomegalovirus antigens. A cluster of highly shared sequence variants was judged likely to be a technical artifact of the sequencing pipeline. In a later genetic analysis, a missense DCLRE1C variant was associated with V-gene and J-gene trimming of TCR beta chains, and the association was replicated in an independent cohort. A later analysis associated 16,951 TCR beta sequences with specific HLA alleles at a false discovery rate of 0.05. According to a later genetic analysis, donors in an Asian-associated ancestry cluster had fewer N-insertions in productive TCRs than the roughly 700-donor mean. Correlated functional status among segregating V segments might reflect linkage disequilibrium, but an unknown experimental factor could not be ruled out. Because counts were too low, seventeen rarely observed V segments, including chromosome 9 orphons, were excluded from the earlier analysis of several hundred of the donors. The study listed approximately 160 TCR beta chains as associated with cytomegalovirus. In a later analysis, the rate of TCR association differed among HLA loci, with DRB1 alleles having the most associated TCRs and HLA-C alleles having the fewest. When HLA alleles, especially DR and DQ, strongly co-occurred, attributing TCR associations to individual alleles was difficult. A further reported finding was that TCR beta sequences accurately predicted the HLA-A and HLA-B alleles for most subjects in the first cohort. Because HLA typing was unavailable for some donors at each locus, only the typed subset was used in association tests. A later analysis found that most CMV-associated TCR beta chains appeared HLA-restricted, with HLA associations seemingly driven largely by CMV exposure. In an earlier analysis of approximately 600 of the donors, most TCR beta V segments were observed in productive rearrangements about 87% or about 30% of the time, broadly matching IMGT annotations. The cohort was sequenced for TCR beta chains only, and without alpha or paired-chain data the features that could be detected were limited. A later analysis reported that several top co-occurrence clusters appeared linked to parvovirus B19, influenza, CMV and Epstein-Barr virus. In both the original and validation cohorts, the classifier was reported to diagnose cytomegalovirus status with high specificity and sensitivity. Sequencing depth was assumed to be roughly uniform across donors in the presence/absence analyses, though that assumption may not hold. It was suggested by the authors that the approach could potentially be generalized to other disease states and immunological phenotypes. CMV serostatus was the only immune exposure information available for the cohort.

In total, roughly 670 healthy bone marrow donors made up the cohort. All cohort members were sampled while nominally healthy, although unrecorded immune exposures were likely present. Of the 700 or so cohort members, approximately 280 had positive CMV serostatus and 352 had negative CMV serostatus, and CMV serostatus was not recorded for the donor. Every donor gave a peripheral blood sample, and the peripheral blood mononuclear cells from that sample were used for TCR beta sequencing. The Qiagen DNeasy Blood Extraction Kit was used to extract genomic DNA from the blood cell samples. Libraries were constructed by the immunoSEQ multiplex PCR assay. For the multiplex PCR, a mixture combining 60 forward primers for TCR Vbeta segments and 13 reverse primers for TCR Jbeta segments was used. Amplification of the CDR3 region of rearranged TCR beta genes was performed with a multiplex PCR assay on genomic DNA. Amplified TCR beta libraries were sequenced as 87-base-pair reads on the Illumina HiSeq System. In the source study's methods: In a later analysis, some 80 million unique TCR beta chains were counted across the 500 to 850 repertoires, and around 10 million of these chains were shared by at least two donors. A nearest-neighbor algorithm error-corrected the raw reads and collapsed the reads into unique sequences, merging closely related sequences to remove PCR and sequencing errors. V, D and J gene segments were assigned by aligning CDR3 sequences to IMGT reference sequences. For a sequence to be retained, at least a six-nucleotide match to both a V gene segment and a J gene segment was required. A rearrangement was called productive if the CDR3 had no stop codons and remained in frame with V and J, and every other rearrangement was called non-productive. CDR3 was defined by IMGT convention, running from the second conserved V-encoded cysteine to the conserved J-encoded phenylalanine. The earlier analysis of fewer than 700 of the donors excluded sequences that lacked an unambiguous match to a single V gene segment. An earlier analysis of 500 to 700 of the donors classified V segments as functional when productive rearrangements were above 56.7% and as segregating when the standard deviation between donors was above 5%. To diagnose cytomegalovirus status from the catalog of TCR beta chain sequences, a statistical classification framework was built. In a later analysis, V and J genes were assigned by comparing TCR nucleotide sequences against IMGT/GENE-DB human TR gene sequences. The TCRdist pipeline was used in a later analysis to assign CDR3 sequences and most-parsimonious VDJ recombination scenarios. A later analysis defined each TCR beta chain by its CDR3 amino acid sequence plus V-gene family, and excluded reads lacking a unique V-gene family. To address suspected cross-contamination and a sequencing artifact, a later analysis removed over 500 highly shared, low-generation-probability nucleotide sequences. In a later analysis, a clonal expansion index for each public chain was calculated from normalized within-repertoire ranks of inferred template counts. A later analysis computed generation probabilities with a VDJ recombination model fitted to out-of-frame rearrangements, and checked the results against IGoR. In a later analysis, TCR-TCR, TCR-HLA and TCR-CMV co-occurrence was scored with hypergeometric tests, and a repertoire-size bias correction was applied to TCR pairs. To estimate false discovery rates, a later analysis permuted the HLA or CMV assignments 20 times. In a later analysis, co-occurring TCRs were grouped using DBSCAN, with TCRdist sequence similarity added in when clustering inside HLA-allele-positive subsets. Repertoires with fewer than 30,000 or more than 120,000 public chains, plus five repertoires with anomalous nucleotide sharing, were excluded from co-occurrence clustering. TCRdb stores this immuneACCESS table with in-frame sequences only. Part of the clones is absent; in the studies checked, under half of the shortfall reflects unresolved V genes, and no reason is known for the rest. V and J calls and clone size are as listed in that table; D and trimming were resolved from the DNA. The sample table records roughly 120,000 clones; about three quarters of these occur just once. Jointly, the top ten make up 0.95% to 1.1% of the sample.

The source material was PBMCs. This TCR came from a human donor in good health.

The DNA sequence is as follows: TGTGCCAGCAAGGGAAACAGGGGGCCTGAAGCTTTCTTT. It translates to CASKGNRGPEAFF. The V and J genes are TRBV2 and TRBJ1-1, with 9 junctional bases fitting TRBD1. The CDR3 sequence holds 13 residues, the cysteine and phenylalanine included. Just CDR3 DNA is preserved here, 39 bases in frame from base 1. Germline trimming: 7 bases from V, 6 bases from J; junction bases outside gene matches: 6. The germline V gene gives CDR1 as SNHLY and CDR2 as FYNNEI. With all but the CDR3 taken from the reference TRBV2 and TRBJ1-1 genes, the full variable domain is: EPEVTQTPSHQVTQMGQEVILRCVPISNHLYFYWYRQILGQKVEFLVSFYNNEISEKSEIFDDQFSVERPDGSNFTLKIRSTKLEDSAMYFCASKGNRGPEAFFGQGTRLTVV.